The 13 T cell receptor beta chains listed next were all sequenced from one sample in a study of blood T cell repertoires in COVID-19. The data were produced by immunoSEQ multiplex PCR, yet TCRdb's version contains in-frame clones alone and is incomplete. This sample has some 200,000 clones, with less than 90% found just once. Sequenced material: peripheral blood. All receptors come from a woman aged 50 to 60 with acute or convalescent COVID-19.

This rearrangement joins TRBV12-3 or TRBV12-4 to TRBJ2-7; D remains ambiguous. The CDR3 loop spans 13 amino acids. V was clipped by 3 bases and J by 7 bases, with 13 bases between them. The chain's CDR3 is CASSFGGPLEQYF. CDR3 DNA sequence: TGTGCCAGCAGTTTCGGCGGCCCCCTTGAGCAGTACTTC.

The rearrangement uses TRBV4-2 and TRBJ1-2, with D tentatively TRBD1 (5 bases). The CDR3 is 15 residues long. Germline assignment: CDR1 LGHNA and CDR2 YNFKEQ. Trimming removed 1 base at V and 1 base at J, with 10 bases between. The CDR3 sequence: CASSQVGGVNYGYTF. Here the CDR3 DNA reads TGTGCCAGCAGCCAAGTTGGAGGGGTTAACTATGGCTACACCTTC.

The V call is TRBV5-1, the J call TRBJ2-3, with D possibly TRBD2 on 6 matching bases. Looked up from germline, CDR1 is SGHRS and CDR2 is YFSETQ. Trimming took off 0 bases at V and 8 bases at J, with 16 bases between the two ends. This CDR3 is built from 15 residues. The CDR3 DNA reads TGCGCCAGCAGCTTGGAAATCCTCGCGGGAAGTACGCAGTATTTT. Its translation is CASSLEILAGSTQYF. The full variable domain, in which reference TRBV5-1 and TRBJ2-3 provide the parts outside the CDR3, is KAGVTQTPRYLIKTRGQQVTLSCSPISGHRSVSWYQQTPGQGLQFLFEYFSETQRNKGNFPGRFSGRQFSNSRSEMNVSTLELGDSALYLCASSLEILAGSTQYFGPGTRLTVL.

V gene TRBV19 combines with J gene TRBJ1-1; D gene ambiguous. The V end was cut by 6 bases, the J end by 7 bases, with 12 bases between. Germline lookup yields CDR1 LNHDA and CDR2 SQIVND (reference sequence). The CDR3 consists of 12 residues. This CDR3 is CASRAGKIEAFF. CDR3 bases: TGTGCCAGTAGGGCAGGCAAGATTGAAGCTTTCTTT.

The sample holds one count of this clone. The rearrangement uses TRBV4-3 and TRBJ1-1; TRBD1 agrees at 8 bases. This CDR3 is built from 15 residues. V gave up 4 bases and J gave up 1 base; unmatched junction bases: 5. Germline V gene data show CDR1 as LGHNA and CDR2 as YSLEER. CDR3 loop: CASSLTGTGNTEAFF. In DNA, the CDR3 is TGCGCCAGCAGCCTTACCGGGACAGGGAACACTGAAGCTTTCTTT.

V is TRBV5-1 and J is TRBJ2-1, with 15 bases identical to TRBD2. After removal of 6 bases from V and 4 bases from J, the junction contained 8 bases not matched to a gene. The CDR3 covers 17 residues. Germline lookup yields CDR1 SGHRS and CDR2 YFSETQ. In DNA, the CDR3 is TGCGCCAGCACCCGGACTAGCGGGGGGGGGACTTACAATGAGCAGTTCTTC. Protein product: CASTRTSGGGTYNEQFF.

This clone is a singleton in its sample. The rearrangement links TRBV14 to TRBJ2-1, with 12 bases that match TRBD2. Germline assignment: CDR1 SGHDN and CDR2 FVKESK. V trimming: 5 bases; J trimming: 5 bases; junction bases outside the gene matches: 7. The length of the CDR3 is 16 residues. The CDR3 region is CASSSLGLAGNNEQFF. The CDR3 nucleotides are TGTGCCAGCAGCTCATTAGGACTAGCGGGGAACAATGAGCAGTTCTTC.

J is TRBJ1-3 and V is TRBV18; D might be TRBD1 (6 bases). V lost 5 bases, J lost 10 bases, and 15 bases lay in between. CDR3 length: 13 residues. The germline gives CDR1 KGHSH, CDR2 LQKENI. CDR3: CASSADSSGTIYF. The CDR3 coding sequence is TGTGCCAGCTCAGCGGACAGCTCCGGGACCATATATTTT. Looking up the rest from reference TRBV18 and TRBJ1-3 gives the full variable domain: NAGVMQNPRHLVRRRGQEARLRCSPMKGHSHVYWYRQLPEEGLKFMVYLQKENIIDESGMPKERFSAEFPKEGPSILRIQQVVRGDSAAYFCASSADSSGTIYFGEGSWLTVV.

The chain has TRBV13 and TRBJ2-1, with D uncertain. V lost 8 bases and J 2 bases, leaving 13 bases between the germline ends. CDR3 length: 14 amino acids. Germline V gene sequence: CDR1 PRHDT, CDR2 FYEKMQ (reference sequence). As DNA, the CDR3 is TGTGCCAGCCTAGTTTTCACCACCTACAATGAGCAGTTCTTC. Amino acid sequence: CASLVFTTYNEQFF. Filled out from reference TRBV13 and TRBJ2-1, the complete variable domain reads AAGVIQSPRHLIKEKRETATLKCYPIPRHDTVYWYQQGPGQDPQFLISFYEKMQSDKGSIPDRFSAQQFSDYHSELNMSSLELGDSALYFCASLVFTTYNEQFFGPGTRLTVL.

The chain recombines TRBV2 with TRBJ2-5, with 10 bases lining up with TRBD1. Losses at the gene ends were 7 bases for V and 5 bases for J; bases not matched to a gene: 10. From germline, CDR1 is SNHLY and CDR2 FYNNEI. This CDR3 is 15 amino acids long. The CDR3 protein is CASIPRTGGRETQYF. The CDR3 region has the DNA TGTGCCAGCATTCCCCGGACAGGGGGAAGGGAGACCCAGTACTTC.

For the CDR3, the DNA is TGTGCCAGCAGTTACGGACAGGGCTTCGACGAGCAGTACTTC. It encodes CASSYGQGFDEQYF. This chain uses TRBV6-5 with TRBJ2-7; the match to TRBD1 covers 8 bases. With V trimmed by 2 bases and J by 5 bases, 5 bases remained unmatched. Germline V CDR1 and CDR2: MNHEY, SVGAGI. CDR3 length: 14 residues.

The CDR3 nucleotides are TGTGCCAGCAGTTTGCGGCCTAGCGGGTCTTACGAGCAGTACTTC. As protein: CASSLRPSGSYEQYF. This chain joins TRBV27 and TRBJ2-7; 8 bases match TRBD2. Germline loops: CDR1 MNHEY, CDR2 SMNVEV (reference sequence). Losses at the gene ends were 3 bases for V and 4 bases for J; bases not matched to a gene: 8. The CDR3 runs 15 residues.

This clone came up once. The CDR3 here is CASSPPLAGASSMFPGELFF. The CDR3 DNA reads as TGTGCCAGCTCACCCCCGCTAGCGGGCGCCTCGTCGATGTTTCCGGGGGAGCTGTTTTTT. This chain connects TRBV18 to TRBJ2-2; 8 bases line up with TRBD2. The CDR3 consists of 20 residues. Looked up from germline, CDR1 is KGHSH and CDR2 is LQKENI. V was clipped by 3 bases and J by 8 bases; unmatched bases: 23.